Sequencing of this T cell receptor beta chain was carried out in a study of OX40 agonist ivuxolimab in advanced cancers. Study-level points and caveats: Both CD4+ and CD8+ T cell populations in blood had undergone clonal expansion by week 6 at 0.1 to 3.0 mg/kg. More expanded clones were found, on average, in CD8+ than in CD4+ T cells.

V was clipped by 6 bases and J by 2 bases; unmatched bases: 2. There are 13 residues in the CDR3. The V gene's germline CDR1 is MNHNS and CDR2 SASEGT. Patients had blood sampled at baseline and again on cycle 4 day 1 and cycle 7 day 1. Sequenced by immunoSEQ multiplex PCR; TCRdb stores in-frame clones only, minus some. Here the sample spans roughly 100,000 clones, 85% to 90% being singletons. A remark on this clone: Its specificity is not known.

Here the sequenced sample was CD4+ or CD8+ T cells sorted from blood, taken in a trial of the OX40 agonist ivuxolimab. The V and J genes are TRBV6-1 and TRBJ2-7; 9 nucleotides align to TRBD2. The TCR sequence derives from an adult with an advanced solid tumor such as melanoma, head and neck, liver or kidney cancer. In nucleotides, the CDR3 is TGTGCCAGCAGACTAGCGGGTGCCTACGAGCAGTACTTC. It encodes CASRLAGAYEQYF.